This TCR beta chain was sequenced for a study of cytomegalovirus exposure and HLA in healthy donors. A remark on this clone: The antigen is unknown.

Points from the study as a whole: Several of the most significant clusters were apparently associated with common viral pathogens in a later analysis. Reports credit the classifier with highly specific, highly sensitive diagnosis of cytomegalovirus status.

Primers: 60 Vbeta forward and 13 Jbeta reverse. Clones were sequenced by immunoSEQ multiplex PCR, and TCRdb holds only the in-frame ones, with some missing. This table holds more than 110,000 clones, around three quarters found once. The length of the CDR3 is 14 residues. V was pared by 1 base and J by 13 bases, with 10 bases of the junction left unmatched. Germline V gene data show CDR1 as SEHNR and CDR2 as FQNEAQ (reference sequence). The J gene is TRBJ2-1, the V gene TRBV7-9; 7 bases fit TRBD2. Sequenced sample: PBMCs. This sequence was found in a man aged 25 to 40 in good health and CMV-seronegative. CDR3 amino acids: CASSLGPGTTKQFF. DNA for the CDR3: TGTGCCAGCAGCTTAGGCCCCGGGACTACCAAACAGTTCTTC.